In this sample, the clone carrying this T cell receptor beta chain turned up a few times. V dropped 4 bases and J dropped 5 bases, with 6 bases sitting between them. CDR1 is DFQATT and CDR2 is SNEGSKA in the germline V gene (reference sequence). The CDR3 runs 12 residues. TCRdb processed the RT-PCR reads anew with MiXCR; each CDR3 protein has one entry. The sample contains roughly 960,000 distinct CDR3 sequences, 15% to 20% of which appear only once. The sample belongs to a study of patients and donors after allogeneic stem cell transplantation. Sequenced input: blood, either unsorted or a sorted T cell fraction (not recorded which). This receptor was identified in a human donor who was either an allogeneic HSCT recipient or a stem cell or donor lymphocyte infusion donor (not recorded which). It is not recorded whose cells these are; they may come from a transplant donor. The chain couples TRBV20-1 to TRBJ1-6, with D unclear. The CDR3 loop reads CSAKRNNSPLHF. The CDR3 DNA is TGCAGTGCTAAACGGAATAATTCACCCCTCCACTTT.